These T cell receptor beta chains were read from a single sample in a study of PD-L1 blockade in urothelial cancer. Using immunoSEQ multiplex PCR, the repertoire was profiled, and TCRdb retains in-frame clones only, with some absent. The sample has 35,000 to 50,000 clones; about 84% are singletons. The material sequenced was PBMCs, taken around atezolizumab (anti-PD-L1) treatment. Receptor source: a man in his 60s with urothelial cancer. Each CDR3 is given with its conserved first and last residue. D genes are given only for firm matches. Rows may omit the clone size; those that give it use once, few, many or a size class.

D,V,J,size,DNA,CDR3
-,TRBV18,TRBJ2-5,few,TGTGCCAGCTCACCGTCGGGGGAGACCCAGTACTTC,CASSPSGETQYF
TRBD2,TRBV7-6,TRBJ2-2,-,TGTGCCAGCAGCCTCCAGACTAGCGGGGGCCTGAACACCGGGGAGCTGTTTTTT,CASSLQTSGGLNTGELFF
TRBD1,TRBV9,TRBJ2-7,-,TGTGCCAGCAGCGTAGAAGGGACAGGGGCCTACGAGCAGTACTTC,CASSVEGTGAYEQYF
TRBD1,TRBV28,TRBJ1-5,-,TGTGCCAGCAGTTCCAGGGGGCTATATAGCAATCAGCCCCAGCATTTT,CASSSRGLYSNQPQHF
TRBD1,TRBV7-2,TRBJ1-2,-,TGTGCCAGCAGCTTGGGACAGGGTATGAGTGGCTACACCTTC,CASSLGQGMSGYTF
-,TRBV6-6,TRBJ2-3,-,TGTGCCAGCAGCCCCCTGGGCGGGGCCACAGATACGCAGTATTTT,CASSPLGGATDTQYF
TRBD1,TRBV27,TRBJ1-1,-,TGTGCCAGCAGTTTCGGGACAGGGGGCACTGAAGCTTTCTTT,CASSFGTGGTEAFF
TRBD2,TRBV7-6,TRBJ2-5,-,TGTGCCAGCAGCCGGGACTATGGGGAGACCCAGTACTTC,CASSRDYGETQYF
TRBD2,TRBV18,TRBJ2-3,once,TGTGCCAGCTCACCATTGAGCGGGGGGACCACAGATACGCAGTATTTT,CASSPLSGGTTDTQYF
TRBD2,TRBV11-2,TRBJ2-3,few,TGTGCCAGCAGCGGAGCCGGGACTAGTACTACAGATACGCAGTATTTT,CASSGAGTSTTDTQYF
-,TRBV28,TRBJ2-1,-,TGTGCCAGCATTCGATTGGCAGGGAGGTATGAGCAGTTCTTC,CASIRLAGRYEQFF
-,TRBV5-6,TRBJ2-6,once,TGTGCCAGCAGCCCGGACCCAGGGGCCGGGGCCAACGTCCTGACTTTC,CASSPDPGAGANVLTF
TRBD1,TRBV14,TRBJ1-4,-,TGTGCCAGCAGCCCCCTTGACAGGGACGGGGAAAAACTGTTTTTT,CASSPLDRDGEKLFF
-,TRBV5-6,TRBJ1-5,-,TGTGCCAGCAGCAAAGGACAGTCCATCCGGAGCAATCAGCCCCAGCATTTT,CASSKGQSIRSNQPQHF
-,TRBV7-2,TRBJ2-7,-,TGTGCCAGCGGAGGGGTTATCTACGAGCAGTACTTC,CASGGVIYEQYF
-,TRBV14,TRBJ2-3,-,TGTGCCAGCAGCCCTTTAGTGGCAGATACGCAGTATTTT,CASSPLVADTQYF
-,TRBV5-6,TRBJ1-5,-,TGTGCCAGCAGCTTGGCGTCGGGAATCAATCAGCCCCAGCATTTT,CASSLASGINQPQHF
-,TRBV28,TRBJ1-2,-,TGTGCCAGCAGTTTCGCCAGGGGTGATGGCTACACCTTC,CASSFARGDGYTF
-,TRBV15,TRBJ2-1,-,TGTGCCACCGCCAGCGGAATCTCCTACAATGAGCAGTTCTTC,CATASGISYNEQFF
-,TRBV7-9,TRBJ2-1,-,TGTGCCAGCAGTCCGGAGAATACTCTCGATGAGCAGTTCTTC,CASSPENTLDEQFF
-,TRBV28,TRBJ2-7,-,TGTGCCAGCAGTACTACGGGTCCCCCCTACGAGCAGTACTTC,CASSTTGPPYEQYF
TRBD1,TRBV5-6,TRBJ1-2,-,TGTGCCAGCAGCTTAACAGGGGGCGACGGCTACACCTTC,CASSLTGGDGYTF
-,TRBV6-5,TRBJ1-6,few,TGTGCCAGCAGTTTTTTCGGTTCACCCCTCCACTTT,CASSFFGSPLHF
-,TRBV5-1,TRBJ1-5,-,TGCGCCAGCAGCCTTCAATTATGGTCAGTCAATCAGCCCCAGCATTTT,CASSLQLWSVNQPQHF
-,TRBV28,TRBJ1-1,-,TGTGCCAGCAGTTTGAGACAGAACACTGAAGCTTTCTTT,CASSLRQNTEAFF
-,TRBV5-6,TRBJ2-7,-,TGTGCCAGCAGCTTTCTGGGGGCCGTCGACGAGCAGTACTTC,CASSFLGAVDEQYF
TRBD1,TRBV6-6,TRBJ2-7,-,TGTGCCAGCAGTAAGGGACAGGGGAGGTACGAGCAGTACTTC,CASSKGQGRYEQYF
-,TRBV7-2,TRBJ1-1,-,TGTGCCAGCAGCCGGGACAAGGAAGCTTTCTTT,CASSRDKEAFF
TRBD2,TRBV7-9,TRBJ2-3,-,TGTGCCAGCAGCCCCGTGGGAGCGGGGGGAGGAGATACGCAGTATTTT,CASSPVGAGGGDTQYF
-,TRBV5-1,TRBJ2-7,-,TGCGCCAGCAGCTTGAATTCAGGCGAGGGAAACGAGCAGTACTTC,CASSLNSGEGNEQYF
TRBD2,TRBV6-4,TRBJ2-3,-,TGTGCCAGCAGTGTACTAGCGGGAGGAGATACGCAGTATTTT,CASSVLAGGDTQYF
-,TRBV12-1,TRBJ1-2,few,TGTGCCAGCAGCCTCGCAGACAGGCTGTTCTATGGCTACACCTTC,CASSLADRLFYGYTF
TRBD2,TRBV6-5,TRBJ2-7,-,TGTGCCTCAACATCCGGGACTAGCGGGGACCGCGAGCAGTACTTC,CASTSGTSGDREQYF
-,TRBV30,TRBJ1-5,-,TGTGCCTGGAGCCGAGGGAGGATGAGCAATCAGCCCCAGCATTTT,CAWSRGRMSNQPQHF